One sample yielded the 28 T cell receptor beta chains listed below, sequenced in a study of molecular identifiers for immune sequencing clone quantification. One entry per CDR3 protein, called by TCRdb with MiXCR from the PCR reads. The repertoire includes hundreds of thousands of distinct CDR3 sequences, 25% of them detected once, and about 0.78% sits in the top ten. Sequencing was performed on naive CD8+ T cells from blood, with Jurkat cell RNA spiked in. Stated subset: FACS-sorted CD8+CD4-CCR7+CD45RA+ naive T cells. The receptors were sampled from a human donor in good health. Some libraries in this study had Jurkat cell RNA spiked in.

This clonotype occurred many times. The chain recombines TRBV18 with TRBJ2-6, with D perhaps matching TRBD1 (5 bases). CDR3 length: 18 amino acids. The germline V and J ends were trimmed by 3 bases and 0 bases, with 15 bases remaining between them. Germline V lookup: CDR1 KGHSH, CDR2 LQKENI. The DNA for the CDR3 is TGTGCCAGCTCACCGGTCCAGGACACAAGCTCTGGGGCCAACGTCCTGACTTTC. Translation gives CASSPVQDTSSGANVLTF.

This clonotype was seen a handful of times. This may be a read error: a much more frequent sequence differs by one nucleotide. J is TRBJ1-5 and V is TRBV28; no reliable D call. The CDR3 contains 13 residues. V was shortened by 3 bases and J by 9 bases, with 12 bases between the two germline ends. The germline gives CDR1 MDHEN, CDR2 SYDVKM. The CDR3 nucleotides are TGTGCCAGCAGTTTGGAGGTTTCGAGGCCCCAGCATTTT. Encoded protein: CASSLEVSRPQHF.

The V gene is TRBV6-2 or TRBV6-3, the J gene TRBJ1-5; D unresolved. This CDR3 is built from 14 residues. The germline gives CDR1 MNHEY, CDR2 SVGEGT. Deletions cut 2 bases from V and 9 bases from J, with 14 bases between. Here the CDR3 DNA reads TGTGCCAGCAGTTACAGGGAGGGCCCGGGGCCCCAGCATTTT. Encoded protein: CASSYREGPGPQHF.

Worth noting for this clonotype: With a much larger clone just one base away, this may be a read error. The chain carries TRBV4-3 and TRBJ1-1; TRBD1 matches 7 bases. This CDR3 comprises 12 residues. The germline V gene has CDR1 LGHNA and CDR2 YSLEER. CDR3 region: CASSQQGVGASF. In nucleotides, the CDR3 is TGCGCCAGCAGCCAGCAGGGGGTCGGAGCTTCCTTT.

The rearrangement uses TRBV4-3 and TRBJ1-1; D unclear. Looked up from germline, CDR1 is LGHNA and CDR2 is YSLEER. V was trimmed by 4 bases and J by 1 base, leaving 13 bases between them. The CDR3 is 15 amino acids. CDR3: CASSLLISANTEAFF. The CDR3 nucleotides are TGCGCCAGCAGCCTATTGATTTCTGCGAACACTGAAGCTTTCTTT.

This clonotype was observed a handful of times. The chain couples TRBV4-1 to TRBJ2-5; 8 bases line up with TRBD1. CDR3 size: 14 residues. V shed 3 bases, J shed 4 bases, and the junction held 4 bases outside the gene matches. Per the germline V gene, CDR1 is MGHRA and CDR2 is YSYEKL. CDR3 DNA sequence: TGCGCCAGCAGCCACATAACAGGGGGAGAGACCCAGTACTTC. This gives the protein CASSHITGGETQYF.

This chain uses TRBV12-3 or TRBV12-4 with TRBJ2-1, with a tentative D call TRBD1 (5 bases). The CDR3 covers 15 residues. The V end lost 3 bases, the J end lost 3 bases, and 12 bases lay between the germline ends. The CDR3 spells CASSFPMQGYNEQFF. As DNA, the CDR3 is TGTGCCAGCAGTTTCCCCATGCAGGGCTACAATGAGCAGTTCTTC.

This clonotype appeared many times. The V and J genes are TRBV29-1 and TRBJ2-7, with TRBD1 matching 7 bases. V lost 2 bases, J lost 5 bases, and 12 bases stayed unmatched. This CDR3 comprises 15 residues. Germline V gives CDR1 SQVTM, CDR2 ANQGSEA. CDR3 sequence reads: CSVELKGQRGDEQYF. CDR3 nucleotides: TGCAGCGTTGAACTGAAGGGACAGCGAGGGGACGAGCAGTACTTC.

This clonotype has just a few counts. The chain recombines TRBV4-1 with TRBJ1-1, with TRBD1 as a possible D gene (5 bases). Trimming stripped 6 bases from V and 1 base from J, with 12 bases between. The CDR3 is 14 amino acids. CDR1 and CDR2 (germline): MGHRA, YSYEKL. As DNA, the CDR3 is TGCGCCAGCAGGGGGGGGAGAGGGAACACTGAAGCTTTCTTT. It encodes CASRGGRGNTEAFF.

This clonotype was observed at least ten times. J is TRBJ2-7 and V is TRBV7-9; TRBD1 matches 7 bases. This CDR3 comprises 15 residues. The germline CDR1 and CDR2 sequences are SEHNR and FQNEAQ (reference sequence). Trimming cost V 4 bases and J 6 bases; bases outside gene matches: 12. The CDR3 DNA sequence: TGTGCCAGCAGCTCGCCTCCGGGACAGCGATCCGAGCAGTACTTC. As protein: CASSSPPGQRSEQYF.

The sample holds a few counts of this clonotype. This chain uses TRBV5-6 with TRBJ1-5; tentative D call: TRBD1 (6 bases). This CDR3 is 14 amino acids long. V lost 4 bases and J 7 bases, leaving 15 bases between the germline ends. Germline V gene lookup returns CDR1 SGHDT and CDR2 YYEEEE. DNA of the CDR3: TGTGCCAGCAGCCTCCTATTGGGGGGCCAGCCCCAGCATTTT. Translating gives CASSLLLGGQPQHF.

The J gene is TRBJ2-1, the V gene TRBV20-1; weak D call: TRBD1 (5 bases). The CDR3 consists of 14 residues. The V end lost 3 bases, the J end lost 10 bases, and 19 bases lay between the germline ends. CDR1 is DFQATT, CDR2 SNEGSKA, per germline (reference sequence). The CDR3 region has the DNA TGCAGTGCTAGGGGGCAAGCTCAAAATCGGGAGCAGTTCTTC. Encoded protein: CSARGQAQNREQFF.

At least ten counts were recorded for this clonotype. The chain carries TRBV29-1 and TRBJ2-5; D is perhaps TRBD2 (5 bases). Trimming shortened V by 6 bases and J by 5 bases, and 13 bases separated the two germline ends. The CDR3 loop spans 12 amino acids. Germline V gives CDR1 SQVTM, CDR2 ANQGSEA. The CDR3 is CSVAVPSETQYF. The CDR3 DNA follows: TGCAGCGTAGCGGTACCATCGGAGACCCAGTACTTC.

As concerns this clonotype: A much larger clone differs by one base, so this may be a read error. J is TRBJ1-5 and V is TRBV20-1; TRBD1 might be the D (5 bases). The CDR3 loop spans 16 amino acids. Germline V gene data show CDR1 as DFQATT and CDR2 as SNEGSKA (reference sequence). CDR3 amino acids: CSARGEPGDSNPPQHF. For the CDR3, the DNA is TGCAGTGCTAGGGGAGAGCCGGGAGACAGCAATCCGCCCCAGCATTTT.

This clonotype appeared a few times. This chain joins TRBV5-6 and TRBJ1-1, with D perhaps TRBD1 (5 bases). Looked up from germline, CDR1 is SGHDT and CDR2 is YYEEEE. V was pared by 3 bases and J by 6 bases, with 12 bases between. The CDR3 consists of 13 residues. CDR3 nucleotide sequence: TGTGCCAGCAGCTACCAGGGTAGCTCTGAAGCTTTCTTT. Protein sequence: CASSYQGSSEAFF.

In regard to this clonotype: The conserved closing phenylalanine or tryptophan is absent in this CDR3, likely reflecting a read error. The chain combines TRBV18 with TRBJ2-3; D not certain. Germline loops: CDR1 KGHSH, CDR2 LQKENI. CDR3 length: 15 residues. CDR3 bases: TGTGCCAGCACACCGGGCGGAGTAAACACAGATACGCAGTATTTA. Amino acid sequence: CASTPGGVNTDTQYL.

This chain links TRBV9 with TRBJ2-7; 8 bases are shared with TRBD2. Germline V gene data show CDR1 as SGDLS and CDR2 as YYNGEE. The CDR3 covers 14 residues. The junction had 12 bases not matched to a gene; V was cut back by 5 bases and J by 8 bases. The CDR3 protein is CASSNGGAGYKQYF. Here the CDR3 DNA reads TGTGCCAGCAGTAACGGGGGGGCCGGTTACAAGCAGTACTTC. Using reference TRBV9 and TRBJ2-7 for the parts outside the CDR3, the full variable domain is DSGVTQTPKHLITATGQRVTLRCSPRSGDLSVYWYQQSLDQGLQFLIQYYNGEERAKGNILERFSAQQFPDLHSELNLSSLELGDSALYFCASSNGGAGYKQYFGPGTRLTVT.

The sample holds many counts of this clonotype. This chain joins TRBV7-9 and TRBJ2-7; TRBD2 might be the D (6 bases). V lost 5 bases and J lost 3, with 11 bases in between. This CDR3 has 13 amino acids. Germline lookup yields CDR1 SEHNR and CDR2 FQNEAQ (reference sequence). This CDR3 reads CASSTGLNYEQYF. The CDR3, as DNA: TGTGCCAGCAGCACGGGACTTAACTACGAGCAGTACTTC.

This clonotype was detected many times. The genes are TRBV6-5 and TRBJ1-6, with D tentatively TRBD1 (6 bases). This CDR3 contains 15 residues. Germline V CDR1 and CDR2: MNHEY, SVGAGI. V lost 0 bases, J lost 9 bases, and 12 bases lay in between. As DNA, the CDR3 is TGTGCCAGCAGTTACTCCAATGCAGGGGCTTCACCCCTCCACTTT. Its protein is CASSYSNAGASPLHF.

CDR3 sequence reads: CASSPGRQGSYEQYF. CDR3 in DNA: TGTGCCAGCAGCCCAGGTAGACAGGGGTCCTACGAGCAGTACTTC. The chain carries TRBV7-8 and TRBJ2-7, with 8 bases that match TRBD1. CDR1 is SGHVS and CDR2 is FQNEAQ in the germline V gene. This CDR3 contains 15 residues. V lost 5 bases, J lost 1 base, and 7 bases stayed unmatched. Full variable domain (remainder filled in from reference TRBV7-8 and TRBJ2-7): GAGVSQSPRYKVAKRGQDVALRCDPISGHVSLFWYQQALGQGPEFLTYFQNEAQLDKSGLPSDRFFAERPEGSVSTLKIQRTQQEDSAVYLCASSPGRQGSYEQYFGPGTRLTVT.

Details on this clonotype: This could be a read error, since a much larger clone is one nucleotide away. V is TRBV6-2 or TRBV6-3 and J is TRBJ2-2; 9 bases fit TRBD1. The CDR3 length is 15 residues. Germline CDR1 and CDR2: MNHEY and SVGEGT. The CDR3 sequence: CANSWGQGNTGELFF. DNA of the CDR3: TGTGCCAACAGTTGGGGACAGGGGAACACCGGGGAGCTGTTTTTT.

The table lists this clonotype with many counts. The CDR3 DNA reads as TGCGCCAGCAGCTTGACAGACCTTAGCTCTGGAAACACCATATATTTT. Encoded protein: CASSLTDLSSGNTIYF. The V call is TRBV5-1, the J call TRBJ1-3; no clear D. The germline CDR1 and CDR2 sequences are SGHRS and YFSETQ. V dropped 1 base and J dropped 0 bases, with 11 bases sitting between them. The CDR3 runs to 16 residues.

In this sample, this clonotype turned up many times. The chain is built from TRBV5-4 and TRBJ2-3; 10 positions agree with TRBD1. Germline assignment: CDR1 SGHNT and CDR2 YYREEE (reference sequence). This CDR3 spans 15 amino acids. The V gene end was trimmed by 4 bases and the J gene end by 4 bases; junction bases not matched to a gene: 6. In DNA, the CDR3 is TGTGCCAGCAGCGCCGGGACAGGGGAGGCAGATACGCAGTATTTT. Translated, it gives CASSAGTGEADTQYF.

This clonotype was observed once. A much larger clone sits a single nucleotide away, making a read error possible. The CDR3 spells CAWTTTEELFF. In DNA form, the CDR3 reads TGTGCCTGGACCACTACCGAGGAGCTGTTTTTT. The chain combines TRBV30 with TRBJ2-2; D unclear. The CDR3 consists of 11 residues. Germline lookup yields CDR1 GTSNPN and CDR2 SVGIG (reference sequence).

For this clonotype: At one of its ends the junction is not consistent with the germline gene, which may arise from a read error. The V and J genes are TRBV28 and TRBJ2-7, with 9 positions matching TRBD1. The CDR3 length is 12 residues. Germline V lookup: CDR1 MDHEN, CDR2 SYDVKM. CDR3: CASGQGMYEQCF. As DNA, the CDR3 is TGTGCCAGCGGACAGGGGATGTACGAGCAGTGCTTC.

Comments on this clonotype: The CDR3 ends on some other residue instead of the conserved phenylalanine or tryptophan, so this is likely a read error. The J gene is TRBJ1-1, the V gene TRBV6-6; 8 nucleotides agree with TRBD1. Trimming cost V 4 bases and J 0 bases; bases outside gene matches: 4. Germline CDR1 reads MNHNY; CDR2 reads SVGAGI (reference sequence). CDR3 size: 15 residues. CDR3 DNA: TGTGCCAGCAGTTCGACAGGGGCGATGAACACTGAAGCTTTCTTA. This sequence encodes CASSSTGAMNTEAFL.

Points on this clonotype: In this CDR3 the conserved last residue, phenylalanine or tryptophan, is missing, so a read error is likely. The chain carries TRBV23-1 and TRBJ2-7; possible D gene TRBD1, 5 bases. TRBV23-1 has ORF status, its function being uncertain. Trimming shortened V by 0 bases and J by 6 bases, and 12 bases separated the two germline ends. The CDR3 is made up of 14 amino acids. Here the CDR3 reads CASSQSAQGGEQYL. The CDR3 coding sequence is TGCGCCAGCAGTCAATCAGCCCAGGGCGGCGAGCAGTACCTC.

The CDR3 DNA reads as TGTGCCAGCAGCGTAGGAAGAGGGGACAATCAGCCCCAGCATTTT. Protein sequence: CASSVGRGDNQPQHF. The chain uses TRBV9 and TRBJ1-5; TRBD1 might be the D (5 bases). Germline V gene data show CDR1 as SGDLS and CDR2 as YYNGEE. V was clipped by 0 bases and J by 3 bases, with 10 bases between them. The CDR3 contains 15 residues.